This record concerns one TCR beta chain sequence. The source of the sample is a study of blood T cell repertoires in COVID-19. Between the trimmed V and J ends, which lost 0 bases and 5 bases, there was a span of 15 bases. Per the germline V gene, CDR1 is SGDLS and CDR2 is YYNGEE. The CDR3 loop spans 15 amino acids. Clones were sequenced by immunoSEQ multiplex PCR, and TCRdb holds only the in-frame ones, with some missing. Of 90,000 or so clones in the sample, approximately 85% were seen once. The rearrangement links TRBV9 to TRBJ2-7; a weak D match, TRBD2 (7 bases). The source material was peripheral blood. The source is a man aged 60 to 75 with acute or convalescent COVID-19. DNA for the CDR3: TGTGCCAGCAGCGTAGGAGGGGGGGGGCCTCACGAGCAGTACTTC. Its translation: CASSVGGGGPHEQYF.